This TCR beta chain was obtained from a study of shared clonotypes between healthy human individuals. Only in-frame clones appear in the TCRdb table, and some are missing; sequencing was by immunoSEQ multiplex PCR. The sample includes 2 million to 2.5 million clones, 85% to 95% of them seen just once. CDR3 length: 14 amino acids. The germline V gene encodes CDR1 SGHRS and CDR2 YFSETQ. V was clipped by 4 bases and J by 4 bases, with 14 bases between them. General study points: Between a few donors, naive CD4 clonotypes were shared at a level of about 5%. Few donors restricted represented genetic and exposure-history diversity. Clonotypes not shared had lower generation probabilities than those common to all four donors.

About this clone itself: Its antigen is unidentified.

The J gene is TRBJ1-2, the V gene TRBV5-1; D may be TRBD1 (5 bases). Specimen: naive CD4+ T cells from PBMCs. Subset: CD45RA+ positively selected. The sequence was obtained from a man between 18 and 35 years old in good health. Some clones in this sample may be carry-over from other donors' samples. The CDR3 DNA reads TGCGCCAGCAGCCTGACGGAGGGGTCCTATGGCTACACCTTC. Translating gives CASSLTEGSYGYTF.